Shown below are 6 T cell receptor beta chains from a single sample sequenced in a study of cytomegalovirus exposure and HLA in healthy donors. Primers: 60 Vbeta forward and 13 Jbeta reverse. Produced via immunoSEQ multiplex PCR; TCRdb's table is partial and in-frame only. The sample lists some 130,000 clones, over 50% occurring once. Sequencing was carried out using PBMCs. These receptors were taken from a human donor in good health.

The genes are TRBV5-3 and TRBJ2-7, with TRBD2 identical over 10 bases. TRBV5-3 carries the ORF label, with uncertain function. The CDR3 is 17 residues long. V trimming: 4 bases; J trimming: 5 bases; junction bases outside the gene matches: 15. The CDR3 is CARSPEWTSGPLDEQYF. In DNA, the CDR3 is TGTGCCAGAAGCCCCGAATGGACTAGCGGTCCCCTGGACGAGCAGTACTTC.

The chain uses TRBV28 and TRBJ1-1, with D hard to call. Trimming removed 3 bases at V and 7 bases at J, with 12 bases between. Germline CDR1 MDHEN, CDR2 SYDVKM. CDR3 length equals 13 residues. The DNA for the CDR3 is TGTGCCAGCAGTTTTGGCTCGAGCGTTGAAGCTTTCTTT. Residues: CASSFGSSVEAFF.

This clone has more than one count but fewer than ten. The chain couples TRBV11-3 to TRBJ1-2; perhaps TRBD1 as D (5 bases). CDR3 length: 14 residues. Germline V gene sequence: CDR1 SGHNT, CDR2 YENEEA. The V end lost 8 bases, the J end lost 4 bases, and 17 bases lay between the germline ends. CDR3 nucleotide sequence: TGTGCCAGCTACCTCGGGGGGGAGCTCTATGGCTACACCTTC. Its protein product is CASYLGGELYGYTF. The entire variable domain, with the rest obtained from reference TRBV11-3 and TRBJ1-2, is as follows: EAGVVQSPRYKIIEKKQPVAFWCNPISGHNTLYWYLQNLGQGPELLIRYENEEAVDDSQLPKDRFSAERLKGVDSTLKIQPAELGDSAVYLCASYLGGELYGYTFGSGTRLTVV.

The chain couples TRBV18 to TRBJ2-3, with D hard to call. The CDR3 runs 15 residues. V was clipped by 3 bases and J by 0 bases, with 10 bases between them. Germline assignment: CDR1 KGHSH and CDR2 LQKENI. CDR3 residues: CASSPTSTSTDTQYF. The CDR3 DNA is TGTGCCAGCTCACCCACTTCGACTAGCACAGATACGCAGTATTTT.

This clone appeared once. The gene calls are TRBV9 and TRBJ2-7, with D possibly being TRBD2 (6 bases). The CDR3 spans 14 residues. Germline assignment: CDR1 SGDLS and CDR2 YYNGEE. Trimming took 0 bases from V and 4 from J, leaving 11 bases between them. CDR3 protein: CASSVDPGVYEQYF. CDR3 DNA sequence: TGTGCCAGCAGCGTAGATCCGGGGGTATACGAGCAGTACTTC.

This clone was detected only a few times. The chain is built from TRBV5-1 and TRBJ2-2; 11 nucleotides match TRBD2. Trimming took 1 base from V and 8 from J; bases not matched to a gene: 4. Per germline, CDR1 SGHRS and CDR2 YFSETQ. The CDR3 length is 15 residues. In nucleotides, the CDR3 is TGCGCCAGCAGCTTGACTAGCGGGAGCGGAGGGGAGCTGTTTTTT. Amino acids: CASSLTSGSGGELFF.